Listed here is a single TCR beta chain. TCRdb keeps only in-frame clones here, not all; method: immunoSEQ multiplex PCR. The sample consists of some 100,000 clones, 80% to 95% of them appearing once. These data are taken from a study of siplizumab effects on memory and regulatory T cells. The CDR3 is made up of 14 amino acids. Germline trimming cut 5 bases from V and 7 bases from J; bases unmatched to any gene: 7. CDR1 is MNHEY, CDR2 SVGAGI, per germline. This TCR came from a human donor in good health. Sequenced material: CD8+ T cells sorted from blood. The chain joins TRBV6-5 to TRBJ2-7, with TRBD1 matching over 11 bases. The CDR3 DNA reads as TGTGCCAGCAGTCCCGGGACAGGGGGTAATGAGCAGTACTTC. Protein: CASSPGTGGNEQYF.